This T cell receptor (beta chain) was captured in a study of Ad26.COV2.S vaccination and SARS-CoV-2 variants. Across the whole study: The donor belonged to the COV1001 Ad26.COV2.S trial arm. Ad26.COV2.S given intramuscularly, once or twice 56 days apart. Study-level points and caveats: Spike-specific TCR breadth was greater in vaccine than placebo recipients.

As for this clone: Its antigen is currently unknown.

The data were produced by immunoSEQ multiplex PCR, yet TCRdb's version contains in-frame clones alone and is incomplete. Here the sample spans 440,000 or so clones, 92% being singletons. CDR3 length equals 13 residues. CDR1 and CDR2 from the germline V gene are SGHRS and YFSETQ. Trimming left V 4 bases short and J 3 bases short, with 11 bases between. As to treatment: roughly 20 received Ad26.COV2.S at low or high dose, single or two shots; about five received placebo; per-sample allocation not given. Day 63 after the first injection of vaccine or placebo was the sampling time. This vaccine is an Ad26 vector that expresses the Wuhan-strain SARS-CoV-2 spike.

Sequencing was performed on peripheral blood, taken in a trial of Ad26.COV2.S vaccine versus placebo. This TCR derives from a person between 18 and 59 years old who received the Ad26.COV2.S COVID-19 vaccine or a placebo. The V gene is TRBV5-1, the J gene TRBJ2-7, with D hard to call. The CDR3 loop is CASSLSTDYEQYF. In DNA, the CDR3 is TGCGCCAGCAGCCTTAGCACGGACTACGAGCAGTACTTC.